The next 26 T cell receptor beta chains were all read from a single sample in a study of T cells expressing NK-cell markers. TCRdb derives one entry per CDR3 protein from the 5' RACE reads, leaving out DNA. This listing includes approximately 550,000 distinct CDR3 sequences. The source material was blood T cells: a sorted CD56 or NKG2C T cell subset, CD4+ or CD8+ T cells, or bulk PBMC T cells (not recorded which). The source is a man aged 18 to 29 in good health.

The rearrangement uses TRBV7-2 and TRBJ2-1; TCRdb selects TRBD2, and the lack of DNA leaves this call unchecked. Germline values: CDR1 SGHTA, CDR2 FQGNSA. The length of the CDR3 is 15 residues. The CDR3 loop reads CATRFSGSSYNEQFF.

The V gene is TRBV30, the J gene TRBJ2-2; TCRdb's D call of TRBD2 is untestable without DNA. CDR1 and CDR2 (germline): GTSNPN, SVGIG (reference sequence). The CDR3 has 16 residues. The CDR3 spells CACGTSGNLNTGELFF. The entire variable domain, with the rest obtained from reference TRBV30 and TRBJ2-2, is as follows: SQTIHQWPATLVQPVGSPLSLECTVEGTSNPNLYWYRQAAGRGLQLLFYSVGIGQISSEVPQNLSASRPQDRQFILSSKKLLLSDSGFYLCACGTSGNLNTGELFFGEGSRLTVL.

The gene calls are TRBV3-1 and TRBJ2-1; the TCRdb call, TRBD2, lacks DNA for checking. Germline CDR1 LGHDT, CDR2 YNNKEL (reference sequence). This CDR3 region has 15 residues. CDR3 residues: CASSPYLAGDNEQFF.

V and J are TRBV9 and TRBJ2-1; TCRdb designates TRBD1, a call that cannot be tested without DNA. CDR1 is SGDLS, CDR2 YYNGEE, per germline. The CDR3 extends over 16 amino acids. The CDR3 region is CASSEQGAGTYNEQFF.

The chain carries TRBV20-1 and TRBJ2-7; as DNA is missing, the TRBD1 call by TCRdb cannot be tested. The germline V gene has CDR1 DFQATT and CDR2 SNEGSKA (reference sequence). CDR3 size: 15 residues. CDR3 sequence reads: CSANSGTKISYEQYF.

This chain connects TRBV20-1 to TRBJ1-5. This CDR3 contains 15 residues. The germline V gene has CDR1 DFQATT and CDR2 SNEGSKA (reference sequence). The CDR3: CSASVESWRNQPQHF.

The chain couples TRBV24-1 to TRBJ1-2; TCRdb's assignment of TRBD1 cannot be checked, as there is no DNA. The CDR3 extends over 15 amino acids. Germline V gene lookup returns CDR1 KGHDR and CDR2 SFDVKD. The CDR3 region is CATSDTSGAPAGYTF.

The chain combines TRBV30 with TRBJ2-7; no DNA is available, so the TRBD1 call from TCRdb remains unchecked. CDR3 length: 13 amino acids. Germline assignment: CDR1 GTSNPN and CDR2 SVGIG (reference sequence). This CDR3 reads CAWSAGAGYEQYF. Supplemented by reference TRBV30 and TRBJ2-7, the full variable domain reads SQTIHQWPATLVQPVGSPLSLECTVEGTSNPNLYWYRQAAGRGLQLLFYSVGIGQISSEVPQNLSASRPQDRQFILSSKKLLLSDSGFYLCAWSAGAGYEQYFGPGTRLTVT.

J is TRBJ2-2 and V is TRBV4-1; TCRdb's D gene call, TRBD2, goes unchecked for lack of DNA. The germline V gene encodes CDR1 MGHRA and CDR2 YSYEKL. The CDR3 extends over 16 amino acids. The CDR3 loop is CASSQLAGVHVGELFF.

The CDR3 loop is CASTGLNTEAFF. V usage is TRBV6-5 and J usage is TRBJ1-1. Germline loops: CDR1 MNHEY, CDR2 SVGAGI. The CDR3 loop spans 12 amino acids.

The chain couples TRBV15 to TRBJ2-7; TCRdb indicates TRBD2, and absent DNA this call remains unverified. Germline V gene data show CDR1 as LNHNV and CDR2 as YYDKDF (reference sequence). The CDR3 is 15 residues long. The CDR3: CATSRDPLAGDEQYF.

The genes are TRBV29-1 and TRBJ2-1; without DNA, the TCRdb call of TRBD2 cannot be checked. The CDR3 covers 16 residues. Germline assignment: CDR1 SQVTM and CDR2 ANQGSEA. CDR3: CSLRTSGPRGGNEQFF.

The V and J genes are TRBV6-1 and TRBJ2-7; TCRdb picks TRBD1, but there is no DNA to check that call. Germline V lookup: CDR1 MNHNS, CDR2 SASEGT. This CDR3 spans 13 amino acids. CDR3 amino acids: CASTKDRPYEQYF.

The V gene is TRBV7-3, the J gene TRBJ2-7; there is no DNA to check the TCRdb D call of TRBD2. This CDR3 has 14 residues. Germline assignment: CDR1 SGHTA and CDR2 FQGTGA. The CDR3 is CASSTSGSDNEQYF.

The V and J genes are TRBV9 and TRBJ2-3; TCRdb picks TRBD2, but there is no DNA to check that call. The germline CDR1 and CDR2 sequences are SGDLS and YYNGEE. This CDR3 comprises 16 residues. The CDR3 sequence: CASSALAGGGTDTQYF.

J is TRBJ1-3 and V is TRBV20-1; TCRdb calls TRBD1, which cannot be checked without DNA. The V gene's germline CDR1 is DFQATT and CDR2 SNEGSKA (reference sequence). The length of the CDR3 is 13 residues. This CDR3 reads CSARVGGRNTIYF.

V usage is TRBV12-3 or TRBV12-4 and J usage is TRBJ1-6; the D call from TCRdb, TRBD1, cannot be confirmed without DNA. The CDR3 is 15 residues long. The CDR3 spells CASSISNRGWSPLHF.

This chain links TRBV10-2 with TRBJ2-1; lacking DNA, the TRBD2 call made by TCRdb goes unchecked. Germline-derived CDR1 and CDR2 are WSHSY and SAAADI. The CDR3 is made up of 15 amino acids. CDR3 sequence reads: CASSEQGLEGDEQFF.

The rearrangement links TRBV5-1 to TRBJ1-1; the D call from TCRdb, TRBD1, cannot be confirmed without DNA. Germline V gene sequence: CDR1 SGHRS, CDR2 YFSETQ. The CDR3 spans 14 residues. The CDR3 is CASRPRAENTEAFF.

The rearrangement uses TRBV28 and TRBJ2-1; TCRdb designates TRBD1, a call that cannot be tested without DNA. Germline V gene data show CDR1 as MDHEN and CDR2 as SYDVKM. The CDR3 is made up of 16 amino acids. The CDR3 protein is CASSFLPPGSYNEQFF. Variable domain in full (rest from reference TRBV28 and TRBJ2-1): DVKVTQSSRYLVKRTGEKVFLECVQDMDHENMFWYRQDPGLGLRLIYFSYDVKMKEKGDIPEGYSVSREKKERFSLILESASTNQTSMYLCASSFLPPGSYNEQFFGPGTRLTVL.

J is TRBJ2-1 and V is TRBV5-1; TCRdb picks TRBD1, but there is no DNA to check that call. Germline V gives CDR1 SGHRS, CDR2 YFSETQ. The CDR3 consists of 14 residues. Here the CDR3 reads CASSPVDPYNEQFF. Full variable domain (rest looked up from reference TRBV5-1 and TRBJ2-1): KAGVTQTPRYLIKTRGQQVTLSCSPISGHRSVSWYQQTPGQGLQFLFEYFSETQRNKGNFPGRFSGRQFSNSRSEMNVSTLELGDSALYLCASSPVDPYNEQFFGPGTRLTVL.

The V gene is TRBV3-1, the J gene TRBJ2-1. Looked up from germline, CDR1 is LGHDT and CDR2 is YNNKEL (reference sequence). There are 13 residues in the CDR3. The CDR3 protein is CASSQVSRNEQFF.

The chain couples TRBV6-1 to TRBJ2-2; TCRdb's D call of TRBD1 is untestable without DNA. There are 15 residues in the CDR3. CDR1 and CDR2 (germline): MNHNS, SASEGT. The chain's CDR3 is CASGDEGTGSGELFF.

The rearrangement links TRBV9 to TRBJ1-2; the D call from TCRdb, TRBD1, cannot be confirmed without DNA. The CDR3 is 17 amino acids. Per the germline V gene, CDR1 is SGDLS and CDR2 is YYNGEE. The CDR3 region is CASSTDPGGAGDYGYTF.

The rearrangement uses TRBV12-3 or TRBV12-4 and TRBJ2-1. The CDR3 has 13 amino acids. This chain's CDR3 is CASRQLKVGQQFF.

V is TRBV11-2 and J is TRBJ2-5; checking the TCRdb D call of TRBD2 is not possible without DNA. Germline lookup yields CDR1 SGHAT and CDR2 FQNNGV. This CDR3 contains 16 residues. The CDR3 is CASSSLAGGPRKTQYF.